This T cell receptor (beta chain) was documented in a study of blood T cell repertoires in COVID-19. Across the whole study: T cells, B-cell-depleted T cells, or PBMCs provided the cDNA or gDNA that served as material.

Method: immunoSEQ multiplex PCR; TCRdb's copy keeps in-frame clones and lacks some. The top ten hold around 7.7% of the sample, which has fewer than 200,000 clones, roughly 80% seen once. Germline CDR1 reads SGHTA; CDR2 reads FQGNSA. This CDR3 comprises 16 residues. With V trimmed by 1 base and J by 5 bases, 7 bases remained unmatched. The J gene is TRBJ1-2, the V gene TRBV7-2; 10 positions agree with TRBD1. This receptor was taken from a man aged 50 or older who had recovered from COVID-19. The specimen was PBMCs or T cells enriched from blood (not recorded which). CDR3 loop: CASSLDGQGVWYGYTF. For the CDR3, the DNA is TGTGCCAGCAGCTTAGACGGACAGGGGGTCTGGTATGGCTACACCTTC.